The present T cell receptor beta chain was sequenced within a study of identical twins. One entry per CDR3 protein results from TCRdb running MiXCR on the 5' RACE reads. The sample contains roughly 720,000 distinct CDR3 sequences, 15% to 20% of which appear only once. The CDR3 consists of 16 residues. V shed 4 bases and J shed 0 bases, with 13 bases lying between them. Germline V gives CDR1 MGHRA, CDR2 YSYEKL. The same specimen was also included in a second study, on T cells expressing NK-cell markers. That paper states: An anti-gamma-delta TCR antibody confined sorting to alpha-beta TCR T cells across several of the experiments.

The source of this sequence is a woman under 30 in good health. Sequenced sample: PBMCs. The V and J genes are TRBV4-1 and TRBJ1-3, with D perhaps matching TRBD1 (5 bases). The CDR3 spells CASSRRGLVSGNTIYF. The CDR3 DNA sequence: TGCGCCAGCAGCCGGAGGGGACTGGTCTCTGGAAACACCATATATTTT.